The T cell receptor (beta chain) under discussion was sequenced for a study of technical replicates of blood from a handful of donors. This CDR3 spans 14 amino acids. Germline V gives CDR1 SGHRS, CDR2 YFSETQ. V was clipped by 4 bases and J by 8 bases; unmatched bases: 9. The assay was immunoSEQ multiplex PCR, and TCRdb's table has in-frame clones only and misses some. The sample has about 100,000 clones; just under 95% are singletons. The sample taken for sequencing was T cells isolated from PBMCs. The chain employs TRBV5-1 and TRBJ2-3; 8 bases agree with TRBD2. The sequence derives from a human donor in good health. CDR3 loop: CASSPGLEAPTQYF. The CDR3 bases are TGCGCCAGCAGCCCGGGACTAGAGGCTCCTACGCAGTATTTT.